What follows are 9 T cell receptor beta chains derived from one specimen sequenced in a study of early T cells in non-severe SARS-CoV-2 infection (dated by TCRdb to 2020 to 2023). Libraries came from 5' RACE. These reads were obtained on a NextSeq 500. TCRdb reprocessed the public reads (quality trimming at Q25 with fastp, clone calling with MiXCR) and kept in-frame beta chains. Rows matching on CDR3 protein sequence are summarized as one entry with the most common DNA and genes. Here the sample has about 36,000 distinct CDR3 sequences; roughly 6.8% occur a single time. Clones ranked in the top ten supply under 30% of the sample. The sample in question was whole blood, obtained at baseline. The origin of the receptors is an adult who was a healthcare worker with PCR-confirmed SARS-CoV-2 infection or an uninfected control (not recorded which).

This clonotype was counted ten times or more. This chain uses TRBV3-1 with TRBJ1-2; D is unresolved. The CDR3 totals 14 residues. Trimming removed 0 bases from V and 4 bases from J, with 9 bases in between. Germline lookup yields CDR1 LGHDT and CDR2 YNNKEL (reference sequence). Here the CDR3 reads CASSQDRFIYGYTF. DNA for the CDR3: TGTGCCAGCAGCCAAGATCGGTTTATCTATGGCTACACCTTC.

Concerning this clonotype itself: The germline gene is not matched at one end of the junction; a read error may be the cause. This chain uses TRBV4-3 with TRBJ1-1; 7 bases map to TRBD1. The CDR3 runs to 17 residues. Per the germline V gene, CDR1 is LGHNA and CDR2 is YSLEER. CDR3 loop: CASSQGQGGRRNTEVFF. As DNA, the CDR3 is TGCGCCAGCAGCCAAGGTCAGGGGGGGCGCAGGAACACTGAAGTTTTCTTT.

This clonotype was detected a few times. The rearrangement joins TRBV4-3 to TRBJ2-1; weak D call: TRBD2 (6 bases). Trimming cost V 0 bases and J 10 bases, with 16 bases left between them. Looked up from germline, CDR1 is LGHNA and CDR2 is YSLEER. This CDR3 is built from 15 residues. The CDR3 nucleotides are TGCGCCAGCAGCCAAGAAGCTAGGCGGGGCGGGGAGCAGTTCTTC. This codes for CASSQEARRGGEQFF.

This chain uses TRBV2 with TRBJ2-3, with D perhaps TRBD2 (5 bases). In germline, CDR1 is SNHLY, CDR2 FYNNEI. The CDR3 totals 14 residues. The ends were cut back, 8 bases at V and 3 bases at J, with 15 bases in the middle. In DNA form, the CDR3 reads TGTGCCAGCTTAATGAACGGGATTACAGATACGCAGTATTTT. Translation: CASLMNGITDTQYF.

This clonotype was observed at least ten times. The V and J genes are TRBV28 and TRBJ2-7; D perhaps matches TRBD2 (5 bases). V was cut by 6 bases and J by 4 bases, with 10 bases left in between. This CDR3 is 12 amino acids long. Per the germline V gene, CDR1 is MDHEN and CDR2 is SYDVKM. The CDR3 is CASRGDPYEQYF. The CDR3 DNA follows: TGTGCCAGCAGGGGAGACCCTTACGAGCAGTACTTC.

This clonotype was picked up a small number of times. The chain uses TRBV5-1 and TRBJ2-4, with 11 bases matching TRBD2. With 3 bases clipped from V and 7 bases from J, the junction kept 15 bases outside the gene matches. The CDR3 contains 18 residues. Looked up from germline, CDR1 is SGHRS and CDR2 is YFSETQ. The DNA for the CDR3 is TGCGCCAGCAGCTCCGTCACTAGCGGGAGTATCAAGGGGAACATTCAGTACTTC. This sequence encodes CASSSVTSGSIKGNIQYF.

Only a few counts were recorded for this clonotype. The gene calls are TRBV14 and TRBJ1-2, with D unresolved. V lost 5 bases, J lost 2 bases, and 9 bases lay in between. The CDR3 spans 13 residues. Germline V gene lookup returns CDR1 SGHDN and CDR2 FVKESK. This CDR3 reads CASSIGGNYGYTF. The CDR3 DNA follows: TGTGCCAGCAGCATTGGAGGGAACTATGGCTACACCTTC.

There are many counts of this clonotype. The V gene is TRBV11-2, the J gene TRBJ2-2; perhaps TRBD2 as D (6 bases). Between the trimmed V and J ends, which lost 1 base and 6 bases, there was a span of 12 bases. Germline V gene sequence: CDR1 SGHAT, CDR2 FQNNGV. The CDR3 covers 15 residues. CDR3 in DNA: TGTGCCAGCAGCTTAGCGGGAGATGGTGCCGGGGAGCTGTTTTTT. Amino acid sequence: CASSLAGDGAGELFF.

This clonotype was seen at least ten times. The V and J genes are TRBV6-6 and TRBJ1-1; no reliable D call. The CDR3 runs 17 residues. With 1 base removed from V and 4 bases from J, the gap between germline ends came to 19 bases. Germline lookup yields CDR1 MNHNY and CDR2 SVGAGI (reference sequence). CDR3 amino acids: CASSYYGVWTYSTEAFF. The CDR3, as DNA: TGTGCCAGCAGTTACTACGGTGTTTGGACGTACTCCACTGAAGCTTTCTTT.